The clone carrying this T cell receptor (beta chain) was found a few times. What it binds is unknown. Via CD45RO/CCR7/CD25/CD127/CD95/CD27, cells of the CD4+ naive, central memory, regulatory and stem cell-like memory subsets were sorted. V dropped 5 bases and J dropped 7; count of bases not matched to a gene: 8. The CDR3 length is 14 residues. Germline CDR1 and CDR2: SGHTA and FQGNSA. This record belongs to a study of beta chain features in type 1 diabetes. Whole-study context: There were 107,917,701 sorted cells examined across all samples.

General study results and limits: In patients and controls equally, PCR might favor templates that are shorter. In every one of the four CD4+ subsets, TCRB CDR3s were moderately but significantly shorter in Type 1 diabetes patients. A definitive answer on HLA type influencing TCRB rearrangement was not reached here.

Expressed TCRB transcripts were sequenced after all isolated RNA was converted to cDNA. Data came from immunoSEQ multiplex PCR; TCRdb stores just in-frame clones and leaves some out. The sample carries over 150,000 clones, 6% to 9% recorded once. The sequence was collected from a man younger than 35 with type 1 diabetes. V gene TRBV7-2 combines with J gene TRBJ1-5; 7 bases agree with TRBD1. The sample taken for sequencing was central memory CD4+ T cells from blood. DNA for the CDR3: TGTGCCAGCAGCCTAGGACAGGCGAACCAGCCCCAGCATTTT. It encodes CASSLGQANQPQHF.